This T cell receptor beta chain was documented in a study of shared clonotypes between healthy human individuals. In the source study's methods: From ImmunoSEQ came sequences covering only the junction and carrying no quality scores, so filtering differed. Profiled with immunoSEQ multiplex PCR; TCRdb holds only in-frame clones, not every one. That table furnishes V, J and clone size, whereas the DNA furnished D and trimming. The table shows fewer than 600,000 clones, with 60% to 80% occurring only once. The CDR3 is 15 residues long. V lost 0 bases and J lost 4, with 13 bases in between. The germline V gene encodes CDR1 SGDLS and CDR2 YYNGEE.

The sequence derives from a woman aged 35 to 49 in good health. Some clones in this sample may be carry-over from other donors' samples. Material: PBMCs. V is TRBV9 and J is TRBJ1-2; D is possibly TRBD1 (6 bases). CDR3: CASSVGVGDIYGYTF. The CDR3 region has the DNA TGTGCCAGCAGCGTAGGAGTGGGGGACATCTATGGCTACACCTTC.